Below, 23 T cell receptor beta chains from the same sample are listed, as sequenced in a study of metastatic and nonmetastatic thyroid tumors. Not a single patient had been given any form of treatment at any point before undergoing thyroid surgery. TCRdb reassembled clones from the PCR reads with MiXCR. This sample has over 35,000 clones, with around a sixth found just once. Specimen: tumor tissue. These receptors were collected from a female donor with papillary thyroid cancer or a benign thyroid nodule (not recorded which). Some clones in this sample may be carry-over from other donors' samples.

The genes are TRBV20-1 and TRBJ2-7; TRBD2 matches at 8 bases. This CDR3 spans 14 amino acids. V was clipped by 3 bases and J by 3 bases; unmatched bases: 7. Germline V gene lookup returns CDR1 DFQATT and CDR2 SNEGSKA (reference sequence). CDR3 nucleotide sequence: TGCAGTGCTAGGGCAGCGGGGGTCGACTACGAGCAGTACTTC. This codes for CSARAAGVDYEQYF.

As regards this clone: Possible read error: a much larger clone is one base away. Other DNA sequences in this specimen translate into the identical CDR3. V gene TRBV5-1 combines with J gene TRBJ2-3; D possibly corresponds to TRBD2 (6 bases). From germline, CDR1 is SGHRS and CDR2 YFSETQ. Trimming cost V 0 bases and J 3 bases, with 11 bases left between them. The CDR3 contains 15 residues. Here the CDR3 DNA reads TGCGCCAGCAGCTTGGAGGCGGGATCGACAGATACGCAGTATTTT. Its protein product is CASSLEAGSTDTQYF.

This clone was recorded at least ten times. The chain carries TRBV18 and TRBJ1-3; D might be TRBD1 (6 bases). The CDR3 consists of 16 residues. Germline V gene data show CDR1 as KGHSH and CDR2 as LQKENI. Trimming left V 4 bases short and J 8 bases short, with 21 bases between. CDR3 sequence (DNA): TGTGCCAGCTCACTGGGGACAAGGACCACTAGGGACACCATATATTTT. This gives the protein CASSLGTRTTRDTIYF.

On this clone: Relative to the germline gene, one junction end is altered; a read error may explain this. V is TRBV12-3 or TRBV12-4 and J is TRBJ2-7; 7 bases agree with TRBD1. The CDR3 spans 13 residues. CDR3 protein: CASSTGQAFAGDF. CDR3 sequence (DNA): TGTGCCAGCAGCACCGGACAGGCTTTTGCAGGGGACTTC.

The CDR3 protein is CATSSPGRGNSYEQYF. CDR3 DNA: TGTGCCACCAGCAGCCCCGGGCGGGGCAACTCCTACGAGCAGTACTTC. The gene calls are TRBV15 and TRBJ2-7, with D perhaps TRBD2 (6 bases). Germline lookup yields CDR1 LNHNV and CDR2 YYDKDF (reference sequence). Trimming stripped 3 bases from V and 0 bases from J, with 15 bases between. The CDR3 is 16 residues long. The variable domain in full, completed from reference TRBV15 and TRBJ2-7, reads DAMVIQNPRYQVTQFGKPVTLSCSQTLNHNVMYWYQQKSSQAPKLLFHYYDKDFNNEADTPDNFQSRRPNTSFCFLDIRSPGLGDTAMYLCATSSPGRGNSYEQYFGPGTRLTVT.

This sequence joins TRBV6-1 and TRBJ1-4, with no clear D. The CDR3 contains 15 residues. Trimming cost V 2 bases and J 7 bases, with 14 bases left between them. Germline-derived CDR1 and CDR2 are MNHNS and SASEGT. CDR3 protein: CASSERTAQSEKLFF. In DNA, the CDR3 is TGTGCCAGCAGTGAAAGAACAGCGCAAAGTGAAAAACTGTTTTTT.

This clone was detected ten times or more. V is TRBV5-1 and J is TRBJ2-7; 7 bases align to TRBD2. Germline V CDR1 and CDR2: SGHRS, YFSETQ. This CDR3 spans 15 amino acids. Trimming at V came to 1 base and at J to 1 base, leaving 5 bases not matched to a gene. The CDR3 region is CASSLYGGRSYEQYF. CDR3 nucleotides: TGCGCCAGCAGCTTGTACGGCGGGAGATCCTACGAGCAGTACTTC.

The chain joins TRBV3-1 to TRBJ2-3; tentatively, D is TRBD1 (6 bases). The CDR3 sequence is 13 residues long. The V end lost 3 bases, the J end lost 3 bases, and 7 bases lay between the germline ends. Germline V gene data show CDR1 as LGHDT and CDR2 as YNNKEL (reference sequence). The CDR3 DNA reads as TGTGCCAGCAGCCACCAGGGGACAGATACGCAGTATTTT. It specifies CASSHQGTDTQYF.

This clone was observed at least ten times. The chain combines TRBV10-2 with TRBJ2-3, with unresolved D. Per the germline V gene, CDR1 is WSHSY and CDR2 is SAAADI. The CDR3 contains 12 residues. Between the trimmed V and J ends, which lost 0 bases and 4 bases, there was a span of 2 bases. The CDR3 spells CASSESADTQYF. In DNA form, the CDR3 reads TGCGCCAGCAGTGAGTCAGCAGATACGCAGTATTTT.

This clone came up many times. This rearrangement joins TRBV20-1 to TRBJ1-4, with D uncertain. This CDR3 spans 13 amino acids. In germline, CDR1 is DFQATT, CDR2 SNEGSKA (reference sequence). The V end lost 6 bases, the J end lost 4 bases, and 12 bases lay between the germline ends. The CDR3 is CSARRSFNEKLFF. CDR3 nucleotides: TGCAGTGCCCGACGTTCTTTTAATGAAAAACTGTTTTTT.

This clone was detected a few times. A much larger clonotype is one base distant, so this may be a read error. The chain combines TRBV5-6 with TRBJ2-5; 7 bases match TRBD1. The CDR3 totals 15 residues. Germline V gene sequence: CDR1 SGHDT, CDR2 YYEEEE. CDR3 sequence (DNA): TGTGTCAGCAGCTTGTATTCGTCAGGGGGAAAGACCCAGTACTTC. Translation gives CVSSLYSSGGKTQYF. The whole variable domain, filled in from reference TRBV5-6 and TRBJ2-5, reads DAGVTQSPTHLIKTRGQQVTLRCSPKSGHDTVSWYQQALGQGPQFIFQYYEEEERQRGNFPDRFSGHQFPNYSSELNVNALLLGDSALYLCVSSLYSSGGKTQYFGPGTRLLVL.

This clone was counted many times. Other DNA sequences in this sample translate to the same CDR3. The J gene is TRBJ2-7, the V gene TRBV5-1; 8 bases align to TRBD2. With V trimmed by 7 bases and J by 3 bases, 15 bases remained unmatched. The CDR3 contains 16 residues. Germline CDR1 reads SGHRS; CDR2 reads YFSETQ. The CDR3 nucleotides read TGCGCCAGCCAGACGGGAGGGGGACACGTGGGCTACGAGCAGTACTTC. It specifies CASQTGGGHVGYEQYF.

This clone was seen ten or more times. The rearrangement links TRBV20-1 to TRBJ2-7, with 11 bases matching TRBD2. Germline V gives CDR1 DFQATT, CDR2 SNEGSKA (reference sequence). J was trimmed by 4 bases and V by 6 bases; bases with no gene match: 5. CDR3 length: 13 residues. The CDR3 region is CSAILAGVYEQYF. CDR3 nucleotide sequence: TGCAGTGCCATACTAGCGGGAGTGTACGAGCAGTACTTC.

About this clone itself: A junction boundary mismatches the germline segment, possibly from a read error. The V call is TRBV12-3 or TRBV12-4, the J call TRBJ1-4; 9 bases align to TRBD1. This CDR3 contains 15 residues. In DNA form, the CDR3 reads TGTGCCAGCAGCTTCACAGGGGGCAATAATGAAAAAATGTTTTTT. It specifies CASSFTGGNNEKMFF.

The chain has TRBV28 and TRBJ1-1; D remains ambiguous. This CDR3 spans 12 amino acids. V was cut by 6 bases and J by 10 bases, with 15 bases left in between. Germline lookup yields CDR1 MDHEN and CDR2 SYDVKM. The CDR3 loop reads CASSLQWMGAFF. CDR3 DNA sequence: TGTGCCAGCAGCCTTCAGTGGATGGGAGCTTTCTTT.

The chain uses TRBV9 and TRBJ2-1, with 8 bases matching TRBD2. V shed 0 bases, J shed 9 bases, and the junction held 11 bases outside the gene matches. Germline V gene lookup returns CDR1 SGDLS and CDR2 YYNGEE. The CDR3 consists of 16 residues. The DNA of the CDR3 is TGTGCCAGCAGCGTAGGTGGTATCGGGAGGGCCGTTGAGCAGTTCTTC. Translation gives CASSVGGIGRAVEQFF.

This clone has a count of ten or more. This sequence joins TRBV10-3 and TRBJ2-4, with 8 bases aligning to TRBD1. The CDR3 loop spans 17 amino acids. The junction had 4 bases not matched to a gene; V was cut back by 0 bases and J by 0 bases. Per germline, CDR1 ENHRY and CDR2 SYGVKD. The CDR3 DNA follows: TGTGCCATCAGTGAGTCGGCCAGGGGGCTAGCCAAAAACATTCAGTACTTC. This gives the protein CAISESARGLAKNIQYF.

This chain uses TRBV5-4 with TRBJ2-1; D is possibly TRBD1 or TRBD2 (5 bases each). The germline CDR1 and CDR2 sequences are SGHNT and YYREEE (reference sequence). V lost 4 bases, J lost 0 bases, and 14 bases lay in between. This CDR3 spans 16 amino acids. The CDR3 DNA follows: TGTGCCAGCAGCGGGGGACGAGGGAGCTCCTACAATGAGCAGTTCTTC. This encodes CASSGGRGSSYNEQFF.

This chain connects TRBV7-2 to TRBJ2-3; tentatively, D is TRBD2 (5 bases). Trimming took off 0 bases at V and 5 bases at J, with 9 bases between the two ends. This CDR3 spans 14 amino acids. The V gene's germline CDR1 is SGHTA and CDR2 FQGNSA. The CDR3 DNA reads as TGTGCCAGCAGCTTAGCGGGAGTAAAAGATACGCAGTATTTT. Amino acids: CASSLAGVKDTQYF.

The chain links TRBV19 to TRBJ1-5; 7 bases agree with TRBD1. Germline CDR1 is LNHDA and CDR2 is SQIVND (reference sequence). The CDR3 extends over 18 amino acids. The junction had 16 bases not matched to a gene; V was cut back by 4 bases and J by 4 bases. CDR3 sequence reads: CASSTIHPRTGWNQPQHF. CDR3 sequence (DNA): TGTGCCAGTAGTACAATTCACCCTAGGACAGGCTGGAATCAGCCCCAGCATTTT.

This clone was seen repeatedly, ten times or more. The chain has TRBV5-5 and TRBJ1-4; the D is unclear. This CDR3 is built from 11 residues. Germline V gives CDR1 SGHKS, CDR2 YYEKEE (reference sequence). V lost 1 base and J 6 bases, leaving 1 base between the germline ends. The CDR3 nucleotides read TGTGCCAGCAGCTTGTATGAAAAACTGTTTTTT. As protein: CASSLYEKLFF.

The chain carries TRBV5-4 and TRBJ2-2; 13 bases align to TRBD2. This CDR3 has 18 amino acids. Looked up from germline, CDR1 is SGHNT and CDR2 is YYREEE (reference sequence). V trimming: 0 bases; J trimming: 5 bases; junction bases outside the gene matches: 7. DNA of the CDR3: TGTGCCAGCAGCTTGGACCGGACTAGCGGGAGCGGTACCGGGGAGCTGTTTTTT. Translation gives CASSLDRTSGSGTGELFF.

In its sample, this clone was seen many times. The chain employs TRBV28 and TRBJ2-3, with 10 nucleotides matching TRBD2. V gave up 3 bases and J gave up 2 bases; unmatched junction bases: 2. The germline V gene has CDR1 MDHEN and CDR2 SYDVKM. This CDR3 spans 15 amino acids. CDR3 sequence (DNA): TGTGCCAGCAGTTTCGGGACTAGCGACACAGATACGCAGTATTTT. Translation: CASSFGTSDTDTQYF.